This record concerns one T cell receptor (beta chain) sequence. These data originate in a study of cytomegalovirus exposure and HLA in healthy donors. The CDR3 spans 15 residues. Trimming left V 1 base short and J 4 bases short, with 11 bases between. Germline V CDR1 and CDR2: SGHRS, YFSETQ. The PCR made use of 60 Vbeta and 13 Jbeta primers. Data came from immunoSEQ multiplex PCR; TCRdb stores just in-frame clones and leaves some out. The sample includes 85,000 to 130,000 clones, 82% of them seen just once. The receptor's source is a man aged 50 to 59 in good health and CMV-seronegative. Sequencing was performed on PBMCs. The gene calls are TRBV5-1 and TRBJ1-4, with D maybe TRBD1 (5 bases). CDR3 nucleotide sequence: TGCGCCAGCAGCTTGTCTCAGGGTATTAATGAAAAACTGTTTTTT. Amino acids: CASSLSQGINEKLFF.